This T cell receptor (beta chain) was captured in a study of T-cell memory formation after mild COVID-19 (dated by TCRdb to the early 2020s). Turning to the overall study: TCR sequence clusters from the two donors were largely donor specific. The cohort comprised two young, previously healthy adult volunteers, one female and one male. T-cell clones expanding and contracting after mild COVID-19 in two donors were tracked by longitudinal TCRalpha and TCRbeta repertoire sequencing. What the research found in general, with its limitations: The second-wave clones that peaked on day 37 were not confirmed to be SARS-CoV-2 specific. Only a couple of mild cases were covered in the study, and larger cohorts including severe cases with pre-infection samples were considered necessary. Some responding clones were detected in pre-infection memory, which suggested that pre-existing cross-reactive memory T cells had joined the SARS-CoV-2 response. Clones that contracted from day 15 to 85 showed balanced CD4/CD8 phenotypes, whereas a second wave of clones that expanded from day 15 to 37 leaned towards CD4+. Contracting CD4+ clones turned up mainly in the CM and EM memory subsets, whereas EMRA was where CD8+ clones were enriched.

The sample was run on an Illumina NovaSeq 6000. cDNA libraries for TCRalpha and TCRbeta were prepared by 5'RACE using constant-segment primers, with sample barcodes and unique molecular identifiers added. Trizol reagent was used to extract RNA from every sample. Library amplification was performed in two PCR steps, and a second sample barcode and Illumina TruSeq adapters were introduced in the second step. Sequencing of libraries was performed on an Illumina NovaSeq with 2 x 150 bp paired-end reads. In the source study's methods: With migec v1.2.7, reads were demultiplexed and then collapsed into UMI-guided consensus sequences. With mixcr v2.1.11, UMI consensuses were aligned to TRA and TRB V and J templates and assembled into clonotypes. A clonotype was counted as expanded or contracted only when both edgeR and NoisET called the clonotype significant, with the noise models trained on biological replicates. For edgeR calls, a false discovery rate-adjusted p below 0.01 and a log2 fold-change threshold of 1 were applied. PCA with hierarchical clustering of max-normalized trajectories of the 1000 most abundant clonotypes was used as exploratory dynamics analysis. Separately sequenced CD4+ and CD8+ repertoires were used to assign the CD4 or CD8 phenotype of responding clones. TCRdb handled the public reads itself, with Q25 trimming in fastp and clone calling in MiXCR, and kept productive beta chains. When rows share a CDR3 protein, they turn into one entry using the most common DNA and genes. TCRdb assigned the V and J calls; the authors' analysis was not used. The sample yields 100,000 or so distinct CDR3 sequences; 11% were counted once. The ten largest clones add up to roughly two fifths of the sample.

Concerning this clonotype: Its target antigen remains unknown. The sample holds no much larger clone one base away, and base qualities are not on file.

PBMCs were isolated by Ficoll-Paque density gradient centrifugation. Reading the germline V gene gives CDR1 SGHTS and CDR2 YDEGEE. From V the trimming removes 1 base and from J it removes 5 bases, while the gene matches leave 5 bases of the junction unaccounted for. Including the terminal cysteine and phenylalanine, the CDR3 comprises 14 residues. Here the CDR3 DNA is all that survives: 42 bases in frame from base 1. The origin of this receptor is a man younger than 35 who had mild COVID-19 (a few samples of this study predate the infection). The sample titles of this study are shuffled in the database, so cell type and time point are left out; the donor was told from shared clones. Sequencing input: PBMCs or a T cell subset sorted from them (not recorded which). The chain is encoded by TRBV5-8 joined to TRBJ2-7; the junction holds 8 bases that match TRBD1. The nucleotide sequence reads TGTGCCAGCAGCTTGTCAGGGGGCAGGAACGAGCAGTACTTC. Translation gives CASSLSGGRNEQYF.